This record concerns one TCR beta chain sequence. Authors' data handling: Estimated nucleated cell counts came from reference gene primer amplification. The data were produced by immunoSEQ multiplex PCR, yet TCRdb's version contains in-frame clones alone and is incomplete. D and trimming come from the DNA, and the V and J calls and clone size come from that table. The sample has under 200,000 clones; 75% to 95% are singletons. The data belong to a study of blood T cell repertoires in COVID-19. As for the study in general: COVID-19 samples collected from the United States, Italy and Spain covered acute and convalescent phases.

V lost 1 base and J 4 bases, leaving 8 bases between the germline ends. The CDR3 has 13 residues. The germline V gene encodes CDR1 SGHTS and CDR2 YDEGEE. Sequencing was carried out using peripheral blood. This receptor was obtained from a man in his forties or fifties with acute or convalescent COVID-19. This chain joins TRBV5-8 and TRBJ1-1; D remains unclear. In nucleotides, the CDR3 is TGTGCCAGCAGCTTGTTGGGAGGCACTGAAGCTTTCTTT. Encoded protein: CASSLLGGTEAFF.